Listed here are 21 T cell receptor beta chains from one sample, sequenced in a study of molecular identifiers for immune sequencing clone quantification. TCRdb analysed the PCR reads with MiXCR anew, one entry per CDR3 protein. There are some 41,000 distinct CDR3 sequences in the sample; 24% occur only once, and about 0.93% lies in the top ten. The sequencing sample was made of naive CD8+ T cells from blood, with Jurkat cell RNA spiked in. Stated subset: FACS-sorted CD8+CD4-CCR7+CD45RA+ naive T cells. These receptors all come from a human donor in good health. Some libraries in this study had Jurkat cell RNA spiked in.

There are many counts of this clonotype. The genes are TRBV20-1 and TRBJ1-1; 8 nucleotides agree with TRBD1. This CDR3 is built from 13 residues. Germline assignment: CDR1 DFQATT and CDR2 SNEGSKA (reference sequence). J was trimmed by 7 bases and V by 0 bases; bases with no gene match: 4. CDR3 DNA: TGCAGTGCTAGAGACCCGACAGGGGTTGAAGCTTTCTTT. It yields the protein CSARDPTGVEAFF.

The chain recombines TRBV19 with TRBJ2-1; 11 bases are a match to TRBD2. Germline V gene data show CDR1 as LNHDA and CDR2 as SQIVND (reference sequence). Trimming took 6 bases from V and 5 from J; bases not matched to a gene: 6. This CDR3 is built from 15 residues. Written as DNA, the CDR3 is TGTGCCAGTAGCCCACTAGCGGGAGTGCACAATGAGCAGTTCTTC. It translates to CASSPLAGVHNEQFF.

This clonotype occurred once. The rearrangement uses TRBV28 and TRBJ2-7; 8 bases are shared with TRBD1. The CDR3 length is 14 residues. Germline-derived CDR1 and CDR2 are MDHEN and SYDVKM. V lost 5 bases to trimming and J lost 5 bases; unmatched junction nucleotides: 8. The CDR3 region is CASSLGTGPDEQYF. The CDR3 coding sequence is TGTGCCAGCAGTCTCGGGACAGGACCTGACGAGCAGTACTTC.

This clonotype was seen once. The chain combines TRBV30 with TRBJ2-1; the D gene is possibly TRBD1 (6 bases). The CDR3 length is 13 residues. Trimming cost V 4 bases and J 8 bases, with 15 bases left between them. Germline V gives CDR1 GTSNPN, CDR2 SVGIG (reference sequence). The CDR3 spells CAWKGLGGYEQFF. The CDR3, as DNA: TGTGCCTGGAAGGGGCTAGGGGGATATGAGCAGTTCTTC. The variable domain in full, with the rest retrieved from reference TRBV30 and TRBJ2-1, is SQTIHQWPATLVQPVGSPLSLECTVEGTSNPNLYWYRQAAGRGLQLLFYSVGIGQISSEVPQNLSASRPQDRQFILSSKKLLLSDSGFYLCAWKGLGGYEQFFGPGTRLTVL.

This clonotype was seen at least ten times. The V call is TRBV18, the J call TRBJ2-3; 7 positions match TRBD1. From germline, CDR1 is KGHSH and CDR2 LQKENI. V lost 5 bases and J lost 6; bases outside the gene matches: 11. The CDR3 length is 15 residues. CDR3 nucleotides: TGTGCCAGCTCAGCCCGGGACAGACTCGTGGATACGCAGTATTTT. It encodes CASSARDRLVDTQYF.

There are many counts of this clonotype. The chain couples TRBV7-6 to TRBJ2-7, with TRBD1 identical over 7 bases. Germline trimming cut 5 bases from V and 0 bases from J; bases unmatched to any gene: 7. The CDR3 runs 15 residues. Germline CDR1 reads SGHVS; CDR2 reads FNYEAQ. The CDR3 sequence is CASSPQTGYSYEQYF. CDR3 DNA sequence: TGTGCCAGCAGCCCTCAGACAGGGTACTCCTACGAGCAGTACTTC.

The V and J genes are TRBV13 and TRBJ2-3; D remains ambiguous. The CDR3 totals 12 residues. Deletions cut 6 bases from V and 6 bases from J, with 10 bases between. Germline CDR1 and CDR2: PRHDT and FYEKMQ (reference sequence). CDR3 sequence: CASSDRSDTQYF. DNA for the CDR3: TGTGCCAGCAGTGACCGCTCGGATACGCAGTATTTT.

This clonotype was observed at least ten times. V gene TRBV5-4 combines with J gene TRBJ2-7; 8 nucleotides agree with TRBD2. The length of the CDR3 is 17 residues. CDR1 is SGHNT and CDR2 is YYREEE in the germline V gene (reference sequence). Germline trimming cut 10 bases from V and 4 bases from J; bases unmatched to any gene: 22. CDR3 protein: CAVGARGGDPTGYEQYF. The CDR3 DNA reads TGTGCCGTCGGCGCTCGGGGGGGAGATCCCACCGGTTACGAGCAGTACTTC.

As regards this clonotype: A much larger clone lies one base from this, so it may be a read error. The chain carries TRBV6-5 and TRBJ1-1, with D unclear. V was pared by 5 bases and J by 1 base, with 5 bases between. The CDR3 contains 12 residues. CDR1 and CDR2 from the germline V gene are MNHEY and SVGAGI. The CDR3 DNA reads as TGTGCCAGCAGTCGCCCGAACACTGAAGCTTTCTTT. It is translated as CASSRPNTEAFF.

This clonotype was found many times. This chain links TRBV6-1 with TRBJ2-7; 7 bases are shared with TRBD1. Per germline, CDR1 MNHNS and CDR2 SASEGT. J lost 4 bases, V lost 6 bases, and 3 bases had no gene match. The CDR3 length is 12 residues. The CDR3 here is CASSGTAYEQYF. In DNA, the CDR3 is TGTGCCAGCAGCGGGACAGCTTACGAGCAGTACTTC.

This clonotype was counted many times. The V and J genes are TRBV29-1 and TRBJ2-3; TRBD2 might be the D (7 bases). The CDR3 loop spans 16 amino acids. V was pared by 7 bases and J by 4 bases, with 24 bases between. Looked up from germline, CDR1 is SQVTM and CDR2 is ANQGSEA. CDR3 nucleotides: TGCAGCGCCGACCCTGGGGGGGGGCCTGTCTCAGATACGCAGTATTTT. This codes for CSADPGGGPVSDTQYF.

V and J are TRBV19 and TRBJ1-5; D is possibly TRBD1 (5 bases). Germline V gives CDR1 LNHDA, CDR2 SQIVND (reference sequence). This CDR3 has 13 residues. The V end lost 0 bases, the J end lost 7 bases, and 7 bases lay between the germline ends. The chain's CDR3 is CASSIDGAQPQHF. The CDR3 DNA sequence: TGTGCCAGTAGTATAGACGGGGCCCAGCCCCAGCATTTT.

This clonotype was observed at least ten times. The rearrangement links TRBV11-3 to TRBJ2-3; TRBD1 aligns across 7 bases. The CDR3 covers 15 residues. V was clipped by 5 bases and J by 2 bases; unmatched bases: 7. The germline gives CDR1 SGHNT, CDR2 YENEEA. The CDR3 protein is CASSARDSNTDTQYF. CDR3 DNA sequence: TGTGCCAGCAGCGCCAGGGACAGTAACACAGATACGCAGTATTTT.

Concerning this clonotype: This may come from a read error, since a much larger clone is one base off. CDR3 region: CDSSSPSGSWDTQYF. The CDR3 region has the DNA TGTGACAGCAGTTCCCCTAGCGGGAGCTGGGATACGCAGTATTTT. The chain couples TRBV27 to TRBJ2-3, with TRBD2 matching 10 bases. Germline loops: CDR1 MNHEY, CDR2 SMNVEV (reference sequence). The CDR3 is 15 amino acids.

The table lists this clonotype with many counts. DNA of the CDR3: TGTGCCAGCACCAGCGGTTCCACAGATACGCAGTATTTT. Residues: CASTSGSTDTQYF. The rearrangement uses TRBV9 and TRBJ2-3, with D tentatively TRBD2 (5 bases). The CDR3 has 13 residues. Trimming pared 6 bases from V and 2 bases from J, leaving 10 bases between. The germline CDR1 and CDR2 sequences are SGDLS and YYNGEE.

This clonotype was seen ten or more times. The CDR3 coding sequence is TGCGCCAGCAGCCAAGACAGGGGAGTAACTGAAGCTTTCTTT. This gives the protein CASSQDRGVTEAFF. The chain recombines TRBV4-3 with TRBJ1-1; D is possibly TRBD1 (6 bases). Trimming shortened V by 0 bases and J by 5 bases, and 10 bases separated the two germline ends. The CDR3 length is 14 residues. Per the germline V gene, CDR1 is LGHNA and CDR2 is YSLEER.

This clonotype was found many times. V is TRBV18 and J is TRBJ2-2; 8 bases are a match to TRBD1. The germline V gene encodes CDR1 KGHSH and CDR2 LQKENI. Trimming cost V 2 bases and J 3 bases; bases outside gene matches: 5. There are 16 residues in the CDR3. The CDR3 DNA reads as TGTGCCAGCTCACCATTGGACAGGGTTGACACCGGGGAGCTGTTTTTT. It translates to CASSPLDRVDTGELFF.

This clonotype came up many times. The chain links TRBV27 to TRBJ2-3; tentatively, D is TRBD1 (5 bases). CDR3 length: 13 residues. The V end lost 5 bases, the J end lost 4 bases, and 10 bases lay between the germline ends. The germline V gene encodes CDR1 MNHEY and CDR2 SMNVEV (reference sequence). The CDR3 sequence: CASSPLQADTQYF. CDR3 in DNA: TGTGCCAGCAGTCCCCTACAGGCAGATACGCAGTATTTT.

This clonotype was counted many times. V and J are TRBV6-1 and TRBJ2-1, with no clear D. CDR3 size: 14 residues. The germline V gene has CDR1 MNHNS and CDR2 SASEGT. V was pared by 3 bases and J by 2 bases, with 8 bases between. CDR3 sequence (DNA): TGTGCCAGCAGTGAGGAACTAACCTACAATGAGCAGTTCTTC. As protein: CASSEELTYNEQFF.

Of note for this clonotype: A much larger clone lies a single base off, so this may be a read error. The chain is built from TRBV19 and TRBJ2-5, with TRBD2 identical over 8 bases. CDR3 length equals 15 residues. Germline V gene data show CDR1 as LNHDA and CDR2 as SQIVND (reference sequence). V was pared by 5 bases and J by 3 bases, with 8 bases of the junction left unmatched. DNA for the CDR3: TGTGCCAGTAGTTCCACCAACGGGGGGGAAGAGACCCAGTACTTC. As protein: CASSSTNGGEETQYF.

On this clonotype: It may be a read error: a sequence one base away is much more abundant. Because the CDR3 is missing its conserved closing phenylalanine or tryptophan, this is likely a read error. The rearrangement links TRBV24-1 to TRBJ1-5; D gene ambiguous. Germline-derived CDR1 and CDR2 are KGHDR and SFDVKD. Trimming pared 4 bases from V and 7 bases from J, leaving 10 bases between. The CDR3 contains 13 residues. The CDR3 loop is CATSEEGWQPQHI. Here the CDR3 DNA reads TGTGCCACCAGTGAGGAGGGATGGCAGCCCCAGCATATT.